The 3 T cell receptor beta chains below all came from one sample that was sequenced in a study of identical twins. Using its own MiXCR run on the 5' RACE reads, TCRdb lists one record per CDR3 protein. Of nearly 900,000 distinct CDR3 sequences listed, approximately 13% are singletons. The sample was also reused in another study, on yellow fever vaccine responses in identical twins.

Sequencing was performed on PBMCs. These receptors all stem from a woman aged 18-30 years in good health.

This clonotype was seen at least ten times. This chain connects TRBV5-6 to TRBJ1-1, with unresolved D. The CDR3 runs to 12 residues. Germline V gene lookup returns CDR1 SGHDT and CDR2 YYEEEE. The V and J ends lost 1 base and 4 bases respectively, with 5 bases between them. As DNA, the CDR3 is TGTGCCAGCAGCTTGCTGCCCACTGAAGCTTTCTTT. Amino acid sequence: CASSLLPTEAFF.

There are a few counts of this clonotype. The chain has TRBV20-1 and TRBJ1-5, with 7 bases fitting TRBD1. The CDR3 has 16 amino acids. Germline lookup yields CDR1 DFQATT and CDR2 SNEGSKA (reference sequence). The trim removed 1 base at V and 4 bases at J, leaving 10 bases unmatched. CDR3 DNA sequence: TGCAGTGCTAGAGGGGACCCCGGGACAGTTAATCAGCCCCAGCATTTT. This gives the protein CSARGDPGTVNQPQHF.

This clonotype was seen repeatedly, ten times or more. V gene TRBV29-1 combines with J gene TRBJ2-1, with D perhaps TRBD1 (6 bases). Deletions cut 8 bases from V and 0 bases from J, with 11 bases between. The CDR3 runs 13 residues. Germline CDR1 SQVTM, CDR2 ANQGSEA. This CDR3 is CSLRDTSYNEQFF. CDR3 nucleotide sequence: TGCAGCCTCCGGGACACCTCCTACAATGAGCAGTTCTTC.